Detailed here is one TCR beta chain. This clonotype has a count of ten or more. The clone's antigen remains unknown. Within one base of it there is no much larger clone, and no base qualities were kept. The sample belongs to a study of CD8 T cells in ankylosing spondylitis (dated by TCRdb to 2016 to 2017). Background on the whole study: T cell receptor beta repertoires were profiled in healthy donors and ankylosing spondylitis patients so that disease-linked TCR variants could be found. The whole study cohort included roughly 110 healthy donors and over 20 ankylosing spondylitis patients. Peripheral blood was sampled, and synovial fluid was additionally collected from ankylosing spondylitis patients. Here is what the overall study found, with its caveats: A TCR beta motif of about 8 highly homologous amino acid variants appeared characteristic of blood from ankylosing spondylitis patients. The disease-linked clones were reported as significantly enriched in matched synovial fluid samples from ankylosing spondylitis patients. Some TCR beta motif variants had previously been reported in synovial fluid and blood of reactive arthritis patients, which suggested common disease-initiation mechanisms. A CD8+ phenotype was shown by the disease-linked clones, which were found at relatively low frequencies in peripheral blood.

CDR1 and CDR2 (SGHRS, YFSETQ) derive from the germline V gene. Trimming takes 0 bases off V and 6 bases off J; junction bases not matched to a gene: 5. The CDR3 holds 15 amino acids from the cysteine to the phenylalanine. Here the CDR3 DNA is all that survives: 45 bases in frame from base 1. The sample was run on an Illumina HiSeq 2500. Quantitative 5'-RACE with molecular barcodes was used to prepare TCR beta libraries. The authors' analysis ran thus. To identify disease-linked TCR variants, a new computational method was used, one built on a probabilistic model of VDJ rearrangement. Starting from the raw public reads, TCRdb applied fastp trimming at Q25, assembled clones with MiXCR and retained in-frame beta chains. Rows matching on CDR3 protein sequence are summarized as one entry with the most common DNA and genes. TCRdb assigned the V and J calls; the authors' analysis was not used. The sample table lists more than 250,000 distinct CDR3 sequences, around a tenth of them with a count of one. The ten largest clones represent about 10% of the sample.

The chain is made from TRBV5-1 and TRBJ2-1; the central 8 bases match TRBD2. This clonotype was sampled from a female donor with ankylosing spondylitis or in good health (not recorded which). Sequencing was carried out using blood, either unsorted or a sorted T cell fraction (not recorded which). The CDR3 reads as follows: CASSLETSAINEQFF. The DNA sequence follows: TGCGCCAGCAGCTTGGAGACTAGCGCTATCAATGAGCAGTTCTTC.